This TCR beta chain comes out of a study of technical replicates of blood from a handful of donors. This CDR3 spans 14 amino acids. Trimming took 3 bases from V and 7 from J; bases not matched to a gene: 5. Germline values: CDR1 SEHNR, CDR2 FQNEAQ (reference sequence). Profiling relied on immunoSEQ multiplex PCR, and the TCRdb table lists in-frame clones only, not all of them. The data hold 50,000 to 70,000 clones, with roughly 90% observed a single time. Sequenced material: PBMCs. This TCR derives from a human donor in good health. Some clones in this sample may be carry-over from other donors' samples. This chain connects TRBV7-9 to TRBJ2-7, with 11 nucleotides matching TRBD2. The CDR3 region is CASSLTSGVREQYF. CDR3 in DNA: TGTGCCAGCAGCTTGACTAGCGGGGTGCGGGAGCAGTACTTC.